This T cell receptor (beta chain) came from a study of blood T cells in healthy people across ages. Overall study findings and caveats: Unsorted PBMCs ruled out conclusive naive versus antigen-experienced comparison.

On this clonotype: Its antigen is currently unknown.

Collection of around 9.3 milliliters of peripheral blood was performed for each donor. Combining a sample-barcoded 5' primer with a J-beta primer mix, a second PCR ran for roughly 7 to 11 cycles. TCRdb ran MiXCR on the 5' RACE reads and lists one entry per CDR3 protein. Among approximately 730,000 distinct CDR3 sequences listed, approximately 55% were seen once. The sequenced material came from blood. The sequence came from an elderly man in good health.

This CDR3 is CASSLSGTASTDTQYF. For the CDR3, the DNA is TGTGCCAGCAGTCTCTCCGGGACGGCCTCCACAGATACGCAGTATTTT. The chain joins TRBV27 to TRBJ2-3; D possibly matches TRBD1 or TRBD2 (5 bases each). CDR1 and CDR2 from the germline V gene are MNHEY and SMNVEV (reference sequence). Trimming removed 5 bases from V and 2 bases from J, with 17 bases in between. The CDR3 is 16 residues long.